The next 20 T cell receptor beta chains were all read from a single sample in a study of cytomegalovirus exposure and HLA in healthy donors. Use of 60 Vbeta and 13 Jbeta primers characterized the PCR. The repertoire was sequenced with immunoSEQ multiplex PCR; TCRdb's copy has only in-frame clones and lacks some. The sample carries around 120,000 clones, 65% to 80% recorded once. The sample was PBMCs. Receptor source: a female donor in good health and CMV-seropositive.

The gene calls are TRBV6-5 and TRBJ2-3; 8 bases are a match to TRBD2. Germline V gene lookup returns CDR1 MNHEY and CDR2 SVGAGI. The length of the CDR3 is 16 residues. J gave up 4 bases and V 2 bases, and 8 bases lay outside the gene matches. CDR3: CASSYRTSPRPDTQYF. As DNA, the CDR3 is TGTGCCAGCAGTTACCGGACTAGCCCGCGTCCAGATACGCAGTATTTT.

This clone appeared a few times. This sequence joins TRBV7-2 and TRBJ1-5, with TRBD1 as a possible D gene (6 bases). This CDR3 contains 12 residues. Germline values: CDR1 SGHTA, CDR2 FQGNSA. Trimming removed 9 bases from V and 6 bases from J, with 12 bases in between. CDR3 sequence reads: CASGGGPQPQHF. In DNA form, the CDR3 reads TGTGCCAGTGGGGGGGGGCCTCAGCCCCAGCATTTT.

V and J are TRBV7-3 and TRBJ2-3; 10 bases agree with TRBD2. CDR3 length equals 15 residues. Per germline, CDR1 SGHTA and CDR2 FQGTGA. With V trimmed by 3 bases and J by 4 bases, 4 bases remained unmatched. This chain's CDR3 is CASSFLAGVPDTQYF. CDR3 in DNA: TGTGCCAGCAGCTTTCTAGCGGGGGTCCCAGATACGCAGTATTTT.

The chain has TRBV19 and TRBJ2-7; TRBD2 is a possible D gene (5 bases). Germline V lookup: CDR1 LNHDA, CDR2 SQIVND (reference sequence). V lost 3 bases and J lost 3, with 15 bases in between. This CDR3 has 15 residues. CDR3 nucleotide sequence: TGTGCCAGTAGTATCTTAGGTGGGAGCTACTACGAGCAGTACTTC. This gives the protein CASSILGGSYYEQYF. Full variable domain (remainder filled in from reference TRBV19 and TRBJ2-7): DGGITQSPKYLFRKEGQNVTLSCEQNLNHDAMYWYRQDPGQGLRLIYYSQIVNDFQKGDIAEGYSVSREKKESFPLTVTSAQKNPTAFYLCASSILGGSYYEQYFGPGTRLTVT.

The rearrangement links TRBV6-1 to TRBJ1-1; TRBD1 matches 8 bases. This CDR3 has 15 amino acids. With V trimmed by 3 bases and J by 0 bases, 3 bases remained unmatched. In germline, CDR1 is MNHNS, CDR2 SASEGT. The CDR3 loop is CASSDNRGMNTEAFF. The CDR3 DNA reads TGTGCCAGCAGTGATAACAGGGGGATGAACACTGAAGCTTTCTTT.

This chain links TRBV19 with TRBJ2-1, with 10 nucleotides matching TRBD2. This CDR3 has 16 residues. CDR1 is LNHDA, CDR2 SQIVND, per germline (reference sequence). V lost 4 bases and J lost 7; bases outside the gene matches: 10. The DNA of the CDR3 is TGTGCCAGTAGTAGGATGGTGTCTAGCGGGAGTAATGAGCAGTTCTTC. This sequence encodes CASSRMVSSGSNEQFF.

V is TRBV28 and J is TRBJ2-5; tentatively, D is TRBD1 (6 bases). CDR1 and CDR2 (germline): MDHEN, SYDVKM. Trimming removed 6 bases from V and 5 bases from J, with 13 bases in between. The CDR3 has 13 amino acids. This chain's CDR3 is CASSYPGDETQYF. The CDR3 region has the DNA TGTGCCAGCAGCTACCCAGGGGACGAGACCCAGTACTTC.

The count of this clone is one. The V call is TRBV7-6, the J call TRBJ1-3; D might be TRBD1 (5 bases). CDR1 and CDR2 from the germline V gene are SGHVS and FNYEAQ. The CDR3 loop spans 17 amino acids. V was shortened by 0 bases and J by 1 base, with 13 bases between the two germline ends. The CDR3: CASSLAGGFSSGNTIYF. As DNA, the CDR3 is TGTGCCAGCAGCTTAGCCGGGGGTTTTTCGTCTGGAAACACCATATATTTT.

This clone has just one count. The chain employs TRBV27 and TRBJ2-1; 10 bases fit TRBD2. The CDR3 contains 16 residues. Germline CDR1 and CDR2: MNHEY and SMNVEV (reference sequence). V trimming: 1 base; J trimming: 6 bases; junction bases outside the gene matches: 6. This chain's CDR3 is CASSLFGLAGVNEQFF. DNA for the CDR3: TGTGCCAGCAGTTTATTTGGCCTAGCGGGAGTCAATGAGCAGTTCTTC.

This chain links TRBV10-3 with TRBJ2-3; possibly TRBD2 for D (6 bases). The CDR3 spans 16 residues. The V and J ends lost 1 base and 3 bases respectively, with 14 bases between them. Germline V gene lookup returns CDR1 ENHRY and CDR2 SYGVKD. The CDR3 bases are TGTGCCATCAGTGAGTTGGTGGGAGGAGGGACAGATACGCAGTATTTT. It is translated as CAISELVGGGTDTQYF.

This sequence joins TRBV7-8 and TRBJ2-5; 9 bases map to TRBD1. Germline CDR1 SGHVS, CDR2 FQNEAQ. Losses at the gene ends were 4 bases for V and 3 bases for J; bases not matched to a gene: 21. This CDR3 is built from 20 residues. CDR3 sequence (DNA): TGTGCCAGCAGCTCTTACGGGCACTTTCGAGCCGGGACAGGGAAAGAGACCCAGTACTTC. This gives the protein CASSSYGHFRAGTGKETQYF.

This clone appeared once. The chain recombines TRBV9 with TRBJ2-3; maybe TRBD1 (5 bases). Trimming shortened V by 4 bases and J by 4 bases, and 22 bases separated the two germline ends. The germline gives CDR1 SGDLS, CDR2 YYNGEE. The CDR3 is 17 residues long. In DNA, the CDR3 is TGTGCCAGCAGCCTGAACCCCCAGGGTACTGGGGCAGATACGCAGTATTTT. This translates into CASSLNPQGTGADTQYF.

V gene TRBV30 combines with J gene TRBJ2-1; a possible D gene is TRBD2 (6 bases). V gave up 0 bases and J gave up 1 base, with 10 bases separating them. The CDR3 spans 15 residues. Germline lookup yields CDR1 GTSNPN and CDR2 SVGIG (reference sequence). The CDR3 sequence is CAWSVDGSSYNEQFF. DNA for the CDR3: TGTGCCTGGAGTGTCGACGGGAGTTCCTACAATGAGCAGTTCTTC.

The chain links TRBV2 to TRBJ2-7; 8 positions agree with TRBD1. The V and J ends lost 11 bases and 5 bases, in that order; junction bases with no gene match: 17. This CDR3 is built from 15 residues. CDR1 is SNHLY and CDR2 is FYNNEI in the germline V gene. The CDR3 DNA reads as TGTGCCGGGATTCAAGGTAGGGACAGGAGCGACGAGCAGTACTTC. Translated: CAGIQGRDRSDEQYF.

This clone has a single count. The J gene is TRBJ1-1, the V gene TRBV30; 7 bases fit TRBD1. Germline CDR1 and CDR2: GTSNPN and SVGIG (reference sequence). This CDR3 spans 14 amino acids. Germline trimming cut 0 bases from V and 11 bases from J; bases unmatched to any gene: 12. The CDR3: CAWSVQEAKGAAFF. The CDR3, as DNA: TGTGCCTGGAGTGTCCAGGAGGCAAAGGGGGCTGCTTTCTTT.

This clone was recorded once. The CDR3 is CASSGTGSSEKLFF. The DNA of the CDR3 is TGTGCCAGCAGCGGGACAGGTTCCTCTGAAAAACTGTTTTTT. The V and J genes are TRBV7-2 and TRBJ1-4; 8 nucleotides align to TRBD1. Trimming cost V 5 bases and J 7 bases; bases outside gene matches: 6. From germline, CDR1 is SGHTA and CDR2 FQGNSA. The CDR3 contains 14 residues.

The J gene is TRBJ2-7, the V gene TRBV2; no firm D call. The CDR3 sequence is 12 residues long. Per germline, CDR1 SNHLY and CDR2 FYNNEI. Trimming removed 2 bases at V and 2 bases at J, with 4 bases between. CDR3 amino acids: CASSELAYEQYF. CDR3 sequence (DNA): TGTGCCAGCAGTGAACTAGCCTACGAGCAGTACTTC.

The chain employs TRBV27 and TRBJ1-1; TRBD1 matches 7 bases. V was clipped by 6 bases and J by 5 bases; unmatched bases: 12. The germline V gene encodes CDR1 MNHEY and CDR2 SMNVEV (reference sequence). This CDR3 has 15 residues. The chain's CDR3 is CASSPLGTVGTEAFF. CDR3 DNA sequence: TGTGCCAGCAGCCCCCTCGGGACAGTCGGTACTGAAGCTTTCTTT.

The J gene is TRBJ1-2, the V gene TRBV10-2; maybe TRBD1 (5 bases). The CDR3 is 16 amino acids. Trimming cost V 6 bases and J 0 bases, with 17 bases left between them. The germline CDR1 and CDR2 sequences are WSHSY and SAAADI. The CDR3 region has the DNA TGCGCCAGCAGCGTGGGGCAGGGTTTTGCTAACTATGGCTACACCTTC. Translation gives CASSVGQGFANYGYTF.

The V gene is TRBV11-3, the J gene TRBJ2-7; D is unresolved. This CDR3 is built from 14 residues. In germline, CDR1 is SGHNT, CDR2 YENEEA. The V and J ends lost 0 bases and 0 bases respectively, with 6 bases between them. CDR3 residues: CASSLDHSSYEQYF. CDR3 in DNA: TGTGCCAGCAGCTTAGATCACAGCTCCTACGAGCAGTACTTC.